Below are 25 T cell receptor beta chains sequenced from a single sample in a study of T cell responses to AZD1222 COVID-19 vaccine. Libraries were prepared by immunoSEQ multiplex PCR; TCRdb keeps only in-frame clonotypes and omits some of them. The sample has some 250,000 clones, 90% to 95% seen once. Sequencing used peripheral blood, obtained 28 days after the second AZD1222 dose. The receptors shown here come from an adult who received the AZD1222 COVID-19 vaccine.

CDR3 nucleotides: TGCGCCAGCAGCGAGGAGGCCTATAATTCACCCCTCCACTTT. This gives the protein CASSEEAYNSPLHF. The chain carries TRBV5-1 and TRBJ1-6; D gene ambiguous. Germline-derived CDR1 and CDR2 are SGHRS and YFSETQ. The CDR3 runs 14 residues. V was trimmed by 4 bases and J by 2 bases, leaving 7 bases between them.

The chain recombines TRBV2 with TRBJ1-2; no clear D. Germline-derived CDR1 and CDR2 are SNHLY and FYNNEI. V was trimmed by 5 bases and J by 4 bases, leaving 17 bases between them. CDR3 length: 15 residues. DNA of the CDR3: TGTGCCAGCAGTACGACATCCTCTACCAGCTATGGCTACACCTTC. Translating gives CASSTTSSTSYGYTF.

The chain uses TRBV4-1 and TRBJ1-6; D is ambiguous. This CDR3 comprises 16 residues. CDR1 and CDR2 (germline): MGHRA, YSYEKL. V shed 0 bases and J shed 0 bases, with 6 bases lying between them. The CDR3 DNA is TGCGCCAGCAGCCAAGAGGGGAGCTCCTATAATTCACCCCTCCACTTT. Protein product: CASSQEGSSYNSPLHF.

The chain is built from TRBV12-5 and TRBJ1-1; no clear D gene. With 7 bases removed from V and 0 bases from J, the gap between germline ends came to 3 bases. Germline V gene sequence: CDR1 LGHNT, CDR2 FRNRAP. The CDR3 totals 11 residues. The CDR3 loop reads CASVLNTEAFF. The CDR3 DNA reads TGTGCTAGTGTCTTGAACACTGAAGCTTTCTTT.

The chain couples TRBV16 to TRBJ2-7; D remains ambiguous. Germline V gene lookup returns CDR1 KGHSY and CDR2 FQNENV. Trimming took off 1 base at V and 4 bases at J, with 5 bases between the two ends. The CDR3 sequence is 12 residues long. The CDR3 protein is CASSQWGYEQYF. The CDR3 DNA reads as TGTGCCAGCAGCCAATGGGGATACGAGCAGTACTTC.

The V gene is TRBV21-1, the J gene TRBJ2-7; no check of the table's D call, TRBD1, against the DNA was made. TRBV21-1 is marked as a pseudogene. The CDR3 has 15 amino acids. CDR3 sequence reads: CASSKAGQGPYEQYF. In DNA, the CDR3 is TGTGCCAGCAGCAAAGCTGGACAGGGTCCCTACGAGCAGTACTTC.

V gene TRBV27 combines with J gene TRBJ1-5; D unresolved. Germline V CDR1 and CDR2: MNHEY, SMNVEV (reference sequence). CDR3 length: 13 amino acids. The V end was cut by 2 bases, the J end by 2 bases, with 4 bases between. The chain's CDR3 is CASSLAGNQPQHF. In DNA form, the CDR3 reads TGTGCCAGCAGTTTAGCGGGCAATCAGCCCCAGCATTTT.

The chain combines TRBV7-2 with TRBJ2-6; D is perhaps TRBD2 (7 bases). Trimming cost V 3 bases and J 4 bases, with 13 bases left between them. CDR3 length: 16 amino acids. CDR1 is SGHTA, CDR2 FQGNSA, per germline. The CDR3 spells CASSFRGAQGANVLTF. The CDR3 nucleotides read TGTGCCAGCAGCTTCCGGGGGGCGCAGGGGGCCAACGTCCTGACTTTC. The full variable domain, completed using reference TRBV7-2 and TRBJ2-6, is GAGVSQSPSNKVTEKGKDVELRCDPISGHTALYWYRQSLGQGLEFLIYFQGNSAPDKSGLPSDRFSAERTGGSVSTLTIQRTQQEDSAVYLCASSFRGAQGANVLTFGAGSRLTVL.

The chain has TRBV28 and TRBJ1-1; D gene uncertain. CDR1 and CDR2 from the germline V gene are MDHEN and SYDVKM. V was trimmed by 5 bases and J by 0 bases, leaving 4 bases between them. This CDR3 is 12 amino acids long. CDR3 nucleotide sequence: TGTGCCAGCAGTCGCATGAACACTGAAGCTTTCTTT. This translates into CASSRMNTEAFF. Filled out from reference TRBV28 and TRBJ1-1, the complete variable domain reads DVKVTQSSRYLVKRTGEKVFLECVQDMDHENMFWYRQDPGLGLRLIYFSYDVKMKEKGDIPEGYSVSREKKERFSLILESASTNQTSMYLCASSRMNTEAFFGQGTRLTVV.

The chain employs TRBV6-1 and TRBJ2-7; D gene uncertain. Germline V gives CDR1 MNHNS, CDR2 SASEGT. Trimming cost V 3 bases and J 5 bases, with 11 bases left between them. The CDR3 extends over 13 amino acids. CDR3 sequence (DNA): TGTGCCAGCAGTGACCCTGGAAGAGACGAGCAGTACTTC. Amino acid sequence: CASSDPGRDEQYF.

The J gene is TRBJ1-6, the V gene TRBV6-6; D is undetermined. V lost 10 bases and J lost 0, with 13 bases in between. Germline lookup yields CDR1 MNHNY and CDR2 SVGAGI (reference sequence). This CDR3 has 15 residues. DNA of the CDR3: TGTGCCACCCGGACCGAGAGCTCCTATAATTCACCCCTCCACTTT. This codes for CATRTESSYNSPLHF.

The chain employs TRBV5-1 and TRBJ1-4; D unclear. Trimming removed 0 bases from V and 7 bases from J, with 10 bases in between. This CDR3 region has 14 residues. In germline, CDR1 is SGHRS, CDR2 YFSETQ. As DNA, the CDR3 is TGCGCCAGCAGCTTGGGAGGGCAGAGTGAAAAACTGTTTTTT. It translates to CASSLGGQSEKLFF.

The chain joins TRBV2 to TRBJ2-1; no clear D. The germline V gene encodes CDR1 SNHLY and CDR2 FYNNEI. V lost 5 bases and J 2 bases, leaving 13 bases between the germline ends. This CDR3 contains 15 residues. The CDR3 is CASSLAQEPYNEQFF. Here the CDR3 DNA reads TGTGCCAGCAGTTTGGCCCAGGAGCCCTACAATGAGCAGTTCTTC.

The chain uses TRBV27 and TRBJ2-2; D might be TRBD1 (5 bases). The CDR3 length is 16 residues. The germline V gene encodes CDR1 MNHEY and CDR2 SMNVEV (reference sequence). V was clipped by 2 bases and J by 7 bases, with 17 bases between them. The CDR3 nucleotides read TGTGCCAGCAGTTTAATTTTAGGCCAGGGCGTCGGGGAGCTGTTTTTT. This sequence encodes CASSLILGQGVGELFF.

J is TRBJ2-1 and V is TRBV5-1; TRBD1 aligns across 7 bases. Unmatched junction bases numbered 11, after V lost 4 bases and J lost 7 bases. The CDR3 length is 15 residues. Germline V gives CDR1 SGHRS, CDR2 YFSETQ. This CDR3 reads CASSSTRQGSNEQFF. For the CDR3, the DNA is TGCGCCAGCAGCAGTACTCGACAGGGTAGTAATGAGCAGTTCTTC.

CDR3 bases: TGTGCCAGCAGCTTAGAGGGGGGCCTAGCGGGAGGAAAGTACTTC. Translating it yields CASSLEGGLAGGKYF. The genes are TRBV7-2 and TRBJ2-7, with 11 positions matching TRBD2. Unmatched junction bases numbered 10, after V lost 1 base and J lost 11 bases. CDR3 size: 15 residues. Germline-derived CDR1 and CDR2 are SGHTA and FQGNSA.

The chain uses TRBV19 and TRBJ2-2; 7 bases line up with TRBD1. The J segment lost 6 bases and the V segment lost 1 base, leaving 2 bases of the junction unmatched. Germline V gene data show CDR1 as LNHDA and CDR2 as SQIVND (reference sequence). The CDR3 consists of 14 residues. The CDR3 sequence: CASSIVGGAGELFF. CDR3 DNA sequence: TGTGCCAGTAGTATAGTAGGGGGCGCCGGGGAGCTGTTTTTT.

This rearrangement joins TRBV19 to TRBJ2-7; D call uncertain. With 3 bases removed from V and 0 bases from J, the gap between germline ends came to 6 bases. The CDR3 contains 13 residues. Germline CDR1 and CDR2: LNHDA and SQIVND (reference sequence). The CDR3 region has the DNA TGTGCCAGTAGTATTCGTCGCTCCTACGAGCAGTACTTC. Translation: CASSIRRSYEQYF.

V gene TRBV6-5 combines with J gene TRBJ1-1; 10 bases line up with TRBD1. Per the germline V gene, CDR1 is MNHEY and CDR2 is SVGAGI. Trimming cost V 10 bases and J 3 bases; bases outside gene matches: 5. There are 13 residues in the CDR3. This CDR3 reads CATDRGQDTEAFF. In DNA, the CDR3 is TGTGCCACCGACAGGGGGCAGGACACTGAAGCTTTCTTT.

This chain connects TRBV25-1 to TRBJ1-1, with D perhaps matching TRBD1 (6 bases). The CDR3 has 14 amino acids. The germline V gene encodes CDR1 MGHDK and CDR2 SYGVNS. V was pared by 3 bases and J by 3 bases, with 11 bases between. In DNA form, the CDR3 reads TGTGCCAGCAGTGACACGGGGGCGTACACTGAAGCTTTCTTT. Its translation: CASSDTGAYTEAFF.

This clone has a handful of counts. The rearrangement links TRBV20-1 to TRBJ2-7, with no clear D. V gave up 3 bases and J gave up 4 bases, with 7 bases separating them. Germline V gene sequence: CDR1 DFQATT, CDR2 SNEGSKA (reference sequence). This CDR3 comprises 11 residues. CDR3 bases: TGCAGTGCTAGCCCACGATACGAGCAGTACTTC. This sequence encodes CSASPRYEQYF.

This clone was picked up a small number of times. This chain links TRBV4-2 with TRBJ2-2; D not certain. Trimming removed 0 bases from V and 0 bases from J, with 8 bases in between. There are 16 residues in the CDR3. Germline CDR1 and CDR2: LGHNA and YNFKEQ. The chain's CDR3 is CASSQETSANTGELFF. CDR3 DNA sequence: TGTGCCAGCAGCCAAGAAACCAGCGCGAACACCGGGGAGCTGTTTTTT.

This rearrangement joins TRBV27 to TRBJ2-5, with a weak D call TRBD2 (6 bases). This CDR3 is 16 amino acids long. Per the germline V gene, CDR1 is MNHEY and CDR2 is SMNVEV (reference sequence). V gave up 0 bases and J gave up 4 bases, with 15 bases separating them. Here the CDR3 reads CASSLSSSGGGETQYF. CDR3 DNA sequence: TGTGCCAGCAGTTTATCAAGTAGCGGAGGCGGAGAGACCCAGTACTTC.

The chain carries TRBV19 and TRBJ2-1; weak D call: TRBD2 (7 bases). The CDR3 is 13 residues long. Trimming left V 4 bases short and J 8 bases short, with 12 bases between. Germline loops: CDR1 LNHDA, CDR2 SQIVND (reference sequence). CDR3 coding DNA: TGTGCCAGTAGTAAAGGGGGGGGCTATGAGCAGTTCTTC. Translated, it gives CASSKGGGYEQFF.

This chain links TRBV7-9 with TRBJ1-1; D unclear. CDR1 is SEHNR, CDR2 FQNEAQ, per germline (reference sequence). Trimming took off 2 bases at V and 5 bases at J, with 3 bases between the two ends. CDR3 size: 11 residues. DNA of the CDR3: TGTGCCAGCAGCTTAATGACTGAAGCTTTCTTT. The encoded protein is CASSLMTEAFF.